Included here is one T cell receptor beta chain sequence, with context. This clonotype was counted a few times. The clone's antigen remains unknown. The input lacks base qualities; no much larger clone sits a single base away. PBMCs were isolated by Ficoll-Paque density gradient centrifugation. TCRdb records Illumina NovaSeq 6000 as the sequencer. TCRalpha and TCRbeta cDNA libraries were constructed by 5'RACE with constant-segment primers, with sample barcodes and unique molecular identifiers being introduced. RNA was extracted from every sample with Trizol reagent. Libraries were amplified in two PCR steps, with a second sample barcode and Illumina TruSeq adapters added in the second step. The libraries were sequenced on an Illumina NovaSeq using 2 x 150 bp paired-end reads. The paper's processing steps were these. The reads were demultiplexed and collapsed into UMI-guided consensus sequences using migec v1.2.7. Using mixcr v2.1.11, the UMI consensuses were aligned to TRA and TRB V and J templates and assembled into clonotypes. Clonotypes were classified as expanded or contracted when called significant by both edgeR and NoisET, with noise models trained on biological replicates. For edgeR calls, the cutoffs were a false discovery rate-adjusted p below 0.01 and a log2 fold-change threshold of 1. As an exploratory analysis of dynamics, max-normalized trajectories of the 1000 most abundant clonotypes were examined by PCA with hierarchical clustering. Each responding clone was given a CD4 or CD8 phenotype based on the CD4+ and CD8+ repertoires, which had been sequenced separately. Clones were called with MiXCR by TCRdb after fastp trimmed the public reads at Q25, and only in-frame beta chains were retained. Under each unique CDR3 protein, matching rows form one entry showing the most common genes and DNA. These V and J calls rely on TCRdb rather than the paper's analysis. For this sample there are about 410,000 distinct CDR3 sequences; around 22% appear just once. The biggest ten clones account for about an eighth of the sample.

The sample belongs to a study of T-cell memory formation after mild COVID-19 (dated by TCRdb to the early 2020s). For context, the study as a whole: Most TCR sequence clusters were specific to one of the two donors. The cohort comprised two young, previously healthy adult volunteers, one female and one male. Longitudinal TCRalpha and TCRbeta repertoire sequencing tracked T-cell clones expanding and contracting after mild COVID-19 in a couple of donors. Study-level results and caveats: Some responding clones were detected in pre-infection memory, suggesting pre-existing cross-reactive memory T cells joined the SARS-CoV-2 response. Balanced CD4/CD8 phenotypes were observed for clones contracting from day 15 to 85, whereas a bias towards CD4+ was observed for a second wave of clones expanding from day 15 to 37. The study covered only a couple of mild cases, and larger cohorts including severe cases with pre-infection samples were considered necessary. Contracting CD4+ clones turned up mainly in the CM and EM memory subsets, whereas EMRA was where CD8+ clones were enriched. Whether the second-wave clones peaking on day 37 were SARS-CoV-2 specific was not confirmed.

This receptor was identified in an adult woman who had mild COVID-19 (a few samples of this study predate the infection). The sample titles of this study are shuffled in the database, so cell type and time point are left out; the donor was told from shared clones. What was sequenced was PBMCs or a T cell subset sorted from them (not recorded which).

The nucleotide sequence is given as TGTGCCAGCAGCCTTTGGACTACCCAAGAGACCCAGTACTTC. It translates to CASSLWTTQETQYF. The chain couples TRBV3-1 to TRBJ2-5; possibly the D gene is TRBD2, per 6 matching bases. CDR1 and CDR2 are read off the germline V gene (reference sequence) as LGHDT and YNNKEL. Including cysteine and phenylalanine, the CDR3 has 14 amino acids. The kept DNA is CDR3 alone, 42 bases in frame from the first base. Trimming at the junction amounts to 4 bases on V and 1 base on J, and the germline ends lie 10 bases apart.